The 22 T cell receptor beta chains below were found in one sample sequenced in a study of cytomegalovirus exposure and HLA in healthy donors. PCR employed 60 Vbeta and 13 Jbeta primers. Sequencing was performed with immunoSEQ multiplex PCR; in TCRdb, only in-frame clones are kept and a portion is missing. The sample yields about 93,000 clones, 82% seen once. Sample: PBMCs. These receptors came from a middle-aged man in good health and CMV-seronegative.

The chain couples TRBV28 to TRBJ2-4; D not certain. V was cut by 8 bases and J by 1 base, with 15 bases left in between. Germline V CDR1 and CDR2: MDHEN, SYDVKM. The CDR3 extends over 15 amino acids. The CDR3 DNA is TGTGCCAGCCACGGCGGAAATTTCGCCAAAAACATTCAGTACTTC. This codes for CASHGGNFAKNIQYF. The entire variable domain, with the rest obtained from reference TRBV28 and TRBJ2-4, is as follows: DVKVTQSSRYLVKRTGEKVFLECVQDMDHENMFWYRQDPGLGLRLIYFSYDVKMKEKGDIPEGYSVSREKKERFSLILESASTNQTSMYLCASHGGNFAKNIQYFGAGTRLSVL.

This chain connects TRBV4-1 to TRBJ2-1; TRBD2 aligns across 7 bases. The J segment lost 7 bases and the V segment lost 4 bases, leaving 13 bases of the junction unmatched. Per the germline V gene, CDR1 is MGHRA and CDR2 is YSYEKL. This CDR3 spans 16 amino acids. The CDR3 spells CASSPLRGVQENEQFF. For the CDR3, the DNA is TGCGCCAGCAGCCCCCTTCGGGGGGTACAAGAAAATGAGCAGTTCTTC.

The V and J genes are TRBV6-6 and TRBJ1-5; TRBD1 matches at 10 bases. In germline, CDR1 is MNHNY, CDR2 SVGAGI (reference sequence). This CDR3 spans 16 amino acids. V shed 6 bases, J shed 4 bases, and the junction held 9 bases outside the gene matches. CDR3 DNA: TGTGCCAGCAGGAGTGGGACAGGGGAAACGAATCAGCCCCAGCATTTT. The encoded protein is CASRSGTGETNQPQHF.

The chain combines TRBV7-8 with TRBJ2-2; 7 nucleotides agree with TRBD2. J was trimmed by 5 bases and V by 5 bases; bases with no gene match: 8. The CDR3 covers 15 residues. Germline CDR1 and CDR2: SGHVS and FQNEAQ. As DNA, the CDR3 is TGTGCCAGCAGCCCTTTTACGGGAGGAACCGGGGAGCTGTTTTTT. Translating gives CASSPFTGGTGELFF.

The rearrangement links TRBV11-2 to TRBJ2-4; 12 nucleotides align to TRBD2. J lost 3 bases, V lost 1 base, and 7 bases had no gene match. Germline V gene sequence: CDR1 SGHAT, CDR2 FQNNGV. The CDR3 loop spans 18 amino acids. CDR3 residues: CASSLGLAGELGKNIQYF. The CDR3 DNA sequence: TGTGCCAGCAGCTTAGGACTAGCGGGAGAGCTAGGCAAAAACATTCAGTACTTC.

The chain employs TRBV28 and TRBJ2-1; tentative D call: TRBD1 (6 bases). The germline V and J ends were trimmed by 5 bases and 6 bases, with 11 bases remaining between them. The CDR3 loop spans 13 amino acids. Per germline, CDR1 MDHEN and CDR2 SYDVKM. CDR3 residues: CASSPGQLNEQFF. For the CDR3, the DNA is TGTGCCAGCAGTCCAGGACAGCTCAATGAGCAGTTCTTC. The full variable domain, with the rest looked up from reference TRBV28 and TRBJ2-1, is DVKVTQSSRYLVKRTGEKVFLECVQDMDHENMFWYRQDPGLGLRLIYFSYDVKMKEKGDIPEGYSVSREKKERFSLILESASTNQTSMYLCASSPGQLNEQFFGPGTRLTVL.

The chain employs TRBV7-2 and TRBJ2-7; weak D call: TRBD2 (6 bases). This CDR3 spans 14 amino acids. The germline V gene encodes CDR1 SGHTA and CDR2 FQGNSA. V was shortened by 5 bases and J by 7 bases, with 18 bases between the two germline ends. Here the CDR3 reads CASSPDYRAGEQYF. For the CDR3, the DNA is TGTGCCAGCAGCCCAGACTACCGGGCGGGAGAGCAGTACTTC.

The V and J genes are TRBV4-2 and TRBJ2-3; 7 bases fit TRBD2. Germline V lookup: CDR1 LGHNA, CDR2 YNFKEQ. V trimming: 2 bases; J trimming: 2 bases; junction bases outside the gene matches: 10. This CDR3 has 17 amino acids. The CDR3 here is CASSQSKIGLDTDTQYF. The CDR3 DNA reads as TGTGCCAGCAGCCAATCGAAAATCGGACTAGACACAGATACGCAGTATTTT.

As DNA, the CDR3 is TGCAGCGTTGAGGGGAGCGGGACAGGGGGCGGTCTAGGGAATGAGCAGTTCTTC. This sequence encodes CSVEGSGTGGGLGNEQFF. The V gene is TRBV29-1, the J gene TRBJ2-1; TRBD1 aligns across 12 bases. CDR3 length equals 18 residues. CDR1 and CDR2 (germline): SQVTM, ANQGSEA. With 3 bases clipped from V and 7 bases from J, the junction kept 16 bases outside the gene matches.

V usage is TRBV28 and J usage is TRBJ1-2; D may be TRBD1 (5 bases). There are 12 residues in the CDR3. Per germline, CDR1 MDHEN and CDR2 SYDVKM. V gave up 4 bases and J gave up 7 bases, with 10 bases separating them. The CDR3 is CASSSQARGYTF. The CDR3 nucleotides read TGTGCCAGCAGTTCACAGGCTCGTGGCTACACCTTC.

The chain joins TRBV19 to TRBJ1-5; D not resolved. The CDR3 covers 13 residues. CDR1 is LNHDA and CDR2 is SQIVND in the germline V gene (reference sequence). With 5 bases removed from V and 4 bases from J, the gap between germline ends came to 9 bases. The CDR3 DNA sequence: TGTGCCAGTAGTGCGGGGAGGAATCAGCCCCAGCATTTT. It specifies CASSAGRNQPQHF.

The chain uses TRBV11-2 and TRBJ2-5; D may be TRBD1 (5 bases). Germline loops: CDR1 SGHAT, CDR2 FQNNGV. CDR3 size: 15 residues. Trimming took 0 bases from V and 4 from J, leaving 12 bases between them. The CDR3 sequence is CASSLDLGHTETQYF. DNA of the CDR3: TGTGCCAGCAGCTTAGATTTAGGACATACAGAGACCCAGTACTTC.

J is TRBJ2-7 and V is TRBV6-5; 8 positions agree with TRBD1. With 5 bases clipped from V and 3 bases from J, the junction kept 6 bases outside the gene matches. Germline lookup yields CDR1 MNHEY and CDR2 SVGAGI. The length of the CDR3 is 14 residues. For the CDR3, the DNA is TGTGCCAGCAGTGCCCCGGACAGGGACTACGAGCAGTACTTC. Translated, it gives CASSAPDRDYEQYF.

This chain uses TRBV29-1 with TRBJ1-2; a possible D gene is TRBD1 (6 bases). This CDR3 has 12 residues. CDR1 SQVTM and CDR2 ANQGSEA come from the germline V gene. V gave up 7 bases and J gave up 7 bases, with 16 bases separating them. CDR3 loop: CSAAGTSSGYTF. CDR3 coding DNA: TGCAGCGCCGCCGGGACAAGCTCTGGCTACACCTTC.

The rearrangement links TRBV7-2 to TRBJ1-2; D uncertain. Between the trimmed V and J ends, which lost 4 bases and 11 bases, there was a span of 11 bases. The CDR3 is made up of 11 amino acids. Looked up from germline, CDR1 is SGHTA and CDR2 is FQGNSA. The CDR3 bases are TGTGCCAGCAGCTCATCGCTAGTTTACACCTTC. Amino acids: CASSSSLVYTF.

The rearrangement joins TRBV18 to TRBJ2-5; 7 nucleotides line up with TRBD2. Germline V gene data show CDR1 as KGHSH and CDR2 as LQKENI. The junction had 4 bases not matched to a gene; V was cut back by 0 bases and J by 3 bases. The CDR3 consists of 15 residues. CDR3 sequence reads: CASSPPGGTKETQYF. CDR3 DNA sequence: TGTGCCAGCTCACCACCGGGGGGGACCAAAGAGACCCAGTACTTC.

CDR3 in amino acids: CSVDGTGGRSYNEQFF. For the CDR3, the DNA is TGCAGCGTGGACGGGACAGGGGGTAGGTCCTACAATGAGCAGTTCTTC. The V and J genes are TRBV29-1 and TRBJ2-1, with TRBD1 matching 11 bases. Germline-derived CDR1 and CDR2 are SQVTM and ANQGSEA. The V gene end was trimmed by 6 bases and the J gene end by 1 base; junction bases not matched to a gene: 8. The CDR3 sequence is 16 residues long.

The rearrangement joins TRBV20-1 to TRBJ2-3; D unresolved. V was clipped by 2 bases and J by 4 bases, with 4 bases between them. Germline CDR1 and CDR2: DFQATT and SNEGSKA (reference sequence). The CDR3 runs 11 residues. CDR3 bases: TGCAGTGCTAGATCGGCAGATACGCAGTATTTT. It translates to CSARSADTQYF.

This clone has a single count. The chain's CDR3 is CASGTGTGNTIYF. The CDR3 DNA reads TGTGCCAGTGGTACAGGGACTGGAAACACCATATATTTT. This rearrangement joins TRBV19 to TRBJ1-3; possibly TRBD1 for D (6 bases). This CDR3 contains 13 residues. V lost 8 bases, J lost 2 bases, and 10 bases lay in between. Germline V CDR1 and CDR2: LNHDA, SQIVND (reference sequence).

In its sample, this clone was seen a few times. This chain joins TRBV18 and TRBJ1-4, with D unresolved. Looked up from germline, CDR1 is KGHSH and CDR2 is LQKENI. The V gene lost 3 bases and the J gene lost 3 bases, with 11 bases spanning the gap. The CDR3 extends over 15 amino acids. As DNA, the CDR3 is TGTGCCAGCTCACCGCAAGGACTCCCTAATGAAAAACTGTTTTTT. Protein product: CASSPQGLPNEKLFF.

The chain recombines TRBV5-3 with TRBJ2-7, with TRBD1 as a possible D gene (5 bases). TRBV5-3 carries the ORF label, with uncertain function. The CDR3 runs to 15 residues. The germline V and J ends were trimmed by 0 bases and 3 bases, with 13 bases remaining between them. CDR3: CARSLVRQTDYEQYF. In nucleotides, the CDR3 is TGTGCCAGAAGCTTGGTGAGACAGACCGACTACGAGCAGTACTTC.

This clone appeared once. This chain uses TRBV5-4 with TRBJ1-6; TRBD1 agrees at 7 bases. The ends lost 1 base at V and 10 bases at J; junction bases unmatched: 5. The CDR3 is made up of 14 amino acids. CDR1 and CDR2 from the germline V gene are SGHNT and YYREEE (reference sequence). The CDR3 here is CASSLTGQDSPLHF. As DNA, the CDR3 is TGTGCCAGCAGCTTGACAGGACAGGACTCACCCCTCCACTTT.